This T cell receptor beta chain was sequenced in a study of post-analysis software for immune sequencing data. TCR beta cDNA libraries included unique molecular identifiers. TCRdb itself ran the PCR reads through MiXCR, one entry per CDR3 protein. This sample has about 770,000 distinct CDR3 sequences, with 35% to 55% found just once. On this clonotype: The antigen remains unidentified.

Study-level findings and limits: In patients, TRBV5-6, TRBV5-1 and TRBV20-1 belonged to five TRBV segments found more frequently than in controls. F measure grouped same-batch samples tightly together. A significant reduction in normalized Chao1 diversity was observed in multiple sclerosis patients versus controls.

Trimming removed 10 bases from V and 4 bases from J, with 7 bases in between. CDR3 length: 10 amino acids. Germline V gives CDR1 MGHDK, CDR2 SYGVNS. This chain connects TRBV25-1 to TRBJ1-2, with D uncertain. The sequence came from a girl aged 5-17 years with multiple sclerosis. The sequencing input was blood. In DNA form, the CDR3 reads TGTGCCACCTATGGCTATGGCTACACCTTC. Protein sequence: CATYGYGYTF.